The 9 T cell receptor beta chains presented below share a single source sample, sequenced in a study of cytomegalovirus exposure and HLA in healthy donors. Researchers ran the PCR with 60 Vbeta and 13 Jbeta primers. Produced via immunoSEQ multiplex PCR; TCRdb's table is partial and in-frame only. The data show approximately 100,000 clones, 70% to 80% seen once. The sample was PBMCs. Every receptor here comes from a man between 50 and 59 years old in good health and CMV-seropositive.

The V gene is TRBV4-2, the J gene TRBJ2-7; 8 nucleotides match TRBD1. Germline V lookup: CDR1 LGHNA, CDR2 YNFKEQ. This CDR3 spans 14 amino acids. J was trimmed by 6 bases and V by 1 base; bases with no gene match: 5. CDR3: CASSQGLTGGEQYF. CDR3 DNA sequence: TGTGCCAGCAGCCAAGGTCTCACAGGGGGCGAGCAGTACTTC.

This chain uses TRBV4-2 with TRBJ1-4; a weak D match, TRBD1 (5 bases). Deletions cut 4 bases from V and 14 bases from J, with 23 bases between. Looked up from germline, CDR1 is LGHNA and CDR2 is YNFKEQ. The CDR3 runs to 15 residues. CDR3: CASSPPGVRERLLFF. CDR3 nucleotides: TGTGCCAGCAGCCCTCCGGGGGTCAGGGAGAGGTTGCTGTTTTTT.

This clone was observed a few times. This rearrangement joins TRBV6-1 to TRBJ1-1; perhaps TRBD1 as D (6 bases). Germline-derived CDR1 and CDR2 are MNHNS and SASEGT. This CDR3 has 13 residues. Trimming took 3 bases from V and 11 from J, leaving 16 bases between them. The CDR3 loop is CASSERGGAVAFF. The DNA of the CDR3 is TGTGCCAGCAGTGAGAGGGGGGGGGCTGTTGCTTTCTTT.

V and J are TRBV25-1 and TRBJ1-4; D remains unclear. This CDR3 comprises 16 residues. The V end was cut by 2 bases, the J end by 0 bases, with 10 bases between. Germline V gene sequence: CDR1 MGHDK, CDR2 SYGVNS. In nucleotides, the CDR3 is TGTGCCAGCAGTGAAGGTAGAGCTTCAACTAATGAAAAACTGTTTTTT. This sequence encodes CASSEGRASTNEKLFF.

The chain's CDR3 is CASSYSGTGEETQYF. The CDR3 DNA reads TGTGCCAGCAGTTACTCAGGGACAGGGGAAGAGACCCAGTACTTC. The J gene is TRBJ2-5, the V gene TRBV6-5, with 10 nucleotides matching TRBD1. The CDR3 loop spans 15 amino acids. Germline trimming cut 0 bases from V and 3 bases from J; bases unmatched to any gene: 1. Germline CDR1 is MNHEY and CDR2 is SVGAGI.

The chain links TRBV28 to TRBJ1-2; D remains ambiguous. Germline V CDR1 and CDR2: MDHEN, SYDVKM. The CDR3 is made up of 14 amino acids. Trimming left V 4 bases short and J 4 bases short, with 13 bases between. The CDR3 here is CASSSSASGYGYTF. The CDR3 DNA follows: TGTGCCAGCAGTTCCTCGGCAAGCGGCTATGGCTACACCTTC.

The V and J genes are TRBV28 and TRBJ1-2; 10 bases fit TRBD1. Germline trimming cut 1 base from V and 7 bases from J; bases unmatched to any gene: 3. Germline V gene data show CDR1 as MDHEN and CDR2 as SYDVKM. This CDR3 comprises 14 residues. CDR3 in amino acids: CASSLLGTGVGYTF. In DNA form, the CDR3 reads TGTGCCAGCAGTTTATTGGGGACAGGGGTTGGCTACACCTTC.

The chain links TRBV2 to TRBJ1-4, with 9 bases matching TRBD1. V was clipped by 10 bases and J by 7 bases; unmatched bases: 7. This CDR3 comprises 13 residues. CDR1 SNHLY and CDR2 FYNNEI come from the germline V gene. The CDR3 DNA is TGTGCCAACAGGGGACAGGGTTTTGAAAAACTGTTTTTT. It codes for CANRGQGFEKLFF.

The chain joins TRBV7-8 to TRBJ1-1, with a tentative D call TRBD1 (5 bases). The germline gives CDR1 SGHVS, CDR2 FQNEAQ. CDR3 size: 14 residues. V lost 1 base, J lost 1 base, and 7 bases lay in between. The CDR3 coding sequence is TGTGCCAGCAGCTTAGGACAGTCGAACACTGAAGCTTTCTTT. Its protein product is CASSLGQSNTEAFF.